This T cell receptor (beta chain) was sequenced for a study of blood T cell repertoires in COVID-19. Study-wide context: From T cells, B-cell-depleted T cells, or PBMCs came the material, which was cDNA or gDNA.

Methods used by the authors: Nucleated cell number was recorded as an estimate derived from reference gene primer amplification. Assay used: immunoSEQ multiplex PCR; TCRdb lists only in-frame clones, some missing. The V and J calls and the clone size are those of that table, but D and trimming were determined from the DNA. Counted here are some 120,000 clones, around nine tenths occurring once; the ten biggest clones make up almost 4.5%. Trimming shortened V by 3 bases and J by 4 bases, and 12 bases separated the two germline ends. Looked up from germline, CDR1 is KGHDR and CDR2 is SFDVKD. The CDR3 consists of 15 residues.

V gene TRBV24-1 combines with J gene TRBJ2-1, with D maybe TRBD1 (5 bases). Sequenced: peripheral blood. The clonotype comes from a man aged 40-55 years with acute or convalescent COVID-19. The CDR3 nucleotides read TGTGCCACCAGTGATGGCCCAGGGCGGTACAATGAGCAGTTCTTC. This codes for CATSDGPGRYNEQFF.